This T cell receptor beta chain was found in a study of beta chain features in type 1 diabetes. Study observations and caveats: In type 1 diabetes patients, VDJ junctions had fewer insertions; deletions at these junctions were more frequent.

In the case of this clone: Its antigen is unidentified.

The sequenced template was cDNA made from the entire isolated RNA. The table came from immunoSEQ multiplex PCR; TCRdb's copy has only in-frame clones and leaves some out. This sample carries roughly 170,000 clones, approximately 13% of them seen once, and the ten largest clones take approximately 0.62%. The sequence was collected from a woman aged 18-29 years in good health. The source material was central memory CD4+ T cells from blood.

The CDR3, as DNA: TGTGCCAGCAGCTTCGGTCCGGGGAACTATGGCTACACCTTC. Encoded protein: CASSFGPGNYGYTF. The chain combines TRBV7-3 with TRBJ1-2; D is ambiguous. The CDR3 is 14 amino acids. Germline V gene lookup returns CDR1 SGHTA and CDR2 FQGTGA. Trimming removed 3 bases from V and 2 bases from J, with 10 bases in between.